This T cell receptor (beta chain) was captured in a study of OX40 agonist ivuxolimab in advanced cancers. Study-wide background: Patients were infused with ivuxolimab every 2 weeks at 0.01 to 10 mg/kg.

Note on this clone: Its specificity is not known.

Study conclusions and caveats: Clonal expansion was among the lowest in partial responders at 0.1-3.0 mg/kg, especially CD8+. Fewer expanded clones were found on average in CD4+ than in CD8+ T cells.

V lost 6 bases to trimming and J lost 8 bases; unmatched junction nucleotides: 7. CDR3 length equals 13 residues. Germline CDR1 LGHNT, CDR2 FRNRAP. Measured with immunoSEQ multiplex PCR; TCRdb has only the in-frame clones, and not every one. The sample lists roughly 84,000 clones, about 84% seen once, with over 3.5% in the top ten. The V call is TRBV12-5, the J call TRBJ1-2, with 9 bases matching TRBD1. The origin of this receptor is an adult with an advanced solid tumor such as melanoma, head and neck, liver or kidney cancer. Sequenced here: CD4+ or CD8+ T cells sorted from blood, sampled in a trial of the OX40 agonist ivuxolimab. Here the CDR3 DNA reads TGTGCTAGTGGCCTCGGACAGGGGCGAGGCTACACCTTC. This encodes CASGLGQGRGYTF.